This T cell receptor beta chain stems from a study of shared clonotypes between healthy human individuals. Sequencing was performed with immunoSEQ multiplex PCR; in TCRdb, only in-frame clones are kept and a portion is missing. The top ten clones hold about 0.11% of a sample with about 590,000 clones, over 95% of them seen once. CD8 cells classed as naive were CD45RO-negative and positively selected for CCR7, excluding terminally differentiated effector memory CD45RA+ cells. The germline CDR1 and CDR2 sequences are MDHEN and SYDVKM. The CDR3 runs 17 residues. The junction had 11 bases not matched to a gene; V was cut back by 4 bases and J by 5 bases. The study, taken as a whole, reports: Compared with clonotypes that all four donors shared, non-shared clonotypes had lower generation probabilities.

Regarding this clone: The antigen is unknown.

The chain joins TRBV28 to TRBJ1-1; 12 bases match TRBD1. The receptor comes from a woman aged 25 to 39 in good health. Input material: naive CD8+ T cells sorted from blood. CDR3 DNA sequence: TGTGCCAGCAGTTCGAGTCCCGGGACAGGGGGCGAAACTGAAGCTTTCTTT. Its protein product is CASSSSPGTGGETEAFF.